This T cell receptor beta chain was identified during a study of shared clonotypes between healthy human individuals. Study results and caveats: Clonotype sharing across donors was expected to vary with sequencing depth.

Germline CDR1 is GTSNPN and CDR2 is SVGIG (reference sequence). V shed 2 bases and J shed 5 bases, with 18 bases lying between them. The CDR3 covers 15 residues. Genomic DNA came from roughly 84 million PBMCs in unsorted samples. This clone was detected many times. What it recognizes is unknown. Unsorted PBMC DNA was sequenced on ten immunoSEQ deep assay plates. Produced via immunoSEQ multiplex PCR; TCRdb's table is partial and in-frame only. The sample has 400,000 to 500,000 clones, less than 80% seen once. The TCR comes from a woman aged 35 to 49 in good health. Some clones in this sample may be carry-over from other donors' samples. The chain joins TRBV30 to TRBJ2-5; possible D gene TRBD2, 6 bases. The sequenced material came from PBMCs. The CDR3 here is CAWSTWGEVWETQYF. The CDR3 DNA is TGTGCCTGGAGTACCTGGGGGGAGGTCTGGGAGACCCAGTACTTC. Supplemented by reference TRBV30 and TRBJ2-5, the full variable domain reads SQTIHQWPATLVQPVGSPLSLECTVEGTSNPNLYWYRQAAGRGLQLLFYSVGIGQISSEVPQNLSASRPQDRQFILSSKKLLLSDSGFYLCAWSTWGEVWETQYFGPGTRLLVL.